Below, 32 T cell receptor beta chains from the same sample are listed, as sequenced in a study of blood T cells in healthy people across ages. For the second PCR, which ran for about 6 to 11 cycles, a sample-barcoded 5' primer and a J-beta primer mix were used. Each CDR3 protein gets one entry after TCRdb re-called the 5' RACE reads with MiXCR. In the table there are fewer than 2,000,000 distinct CDR3 sequences, 39% of which are singletons. Sequenced sample: blood. Receptors originate from a human donor in good health.

The chain combines TRBV15 with TRBJ1-1; D uncertain. Germline V gives CDR1 LNHNV, CDR2 YYDKDF (reference sequence). The CDR3 is 12 amino acids. Deletions cut 0 bases from V and 7 bases from J, with 6 bases between. The CDR3 nucleotides read TGTGCCACCAGCAGAGATCATGTTGAAGCTTTCTTT. Protein sequence: CATSRDHVEAFF.

The chain links TRBV29-1 to TRBJ2-3; D might be TRBD2 (9 bases). With 6 bases removed from V and 3 bases from J, the gap between germline ends came to 22 bases. Germline V gene sequence: CDR1 SQVTM, CDR2 ANQGSEA. The CDR3 length is 16 residues. The CDR3: CSVQGAGGRRTDTQYF. In DNA, the CDR3 is TGCAGCGTCCAGGGGGCGGGGGGGCGACGAACAGATACGCAGTATTTT.

This clonotype was found a few times. One base away lies a much larger clone, so this may be a sequencing read error. The CDR3 ends on some other residue instead of the conserved phenylalanine or tryptophan, so this is likely a read error. No DNA is shown, since the ends of the CDR3 on it are uncertain; the CDR3 is the one TCRdb lists. The V gene is TRBV20-1, the J gene TRBJ1-2; the table's D gene call, TRBD1, was not cross checked with the DNA. The CDR3 sequence runs 15 residues, both termini included. Germline CDR1 and CDR2: DFQATT and SNEGSKA (reference sequence). The chain's CDR3 is CSATPYRGSGYGYTC.

This clonotype appeared a few times. This chain links TRBV4-1 with TRBJ2-2; D unresolved. V lost 6 bases, J lost 2 bases, and 7 bases lay in between. This CDR3 region has 13 residues. Germline CDR1 and CDR2: MGHRA and YSYEKL. The CDR3 reads CASRADNTGELFF. The CDR3 DNA is TGCGCCAGCAGAGCCGACAACACCGGGGAGCTGTTTTTT.

Worth noting for this clonotype: The junction shows a germline mismatch at one end, possibly a read error. The chain uses TRBV12-3 or TRBV12-4 and TRBJ2-3, with TRBD2 as a possible D gene (5 bases). The length of the CDR3 is 13 residues. The CDR3 DNA follows: TGTGCCAGCAGTCCCCACTCAGCGGCTACGCGGTATTTT. Protein product: CASSPHSAATRYF.

In its sample, this clonotype was seen many times. This sequence joins TRBV5-1 and TRBJ2-5; possible D gene TRBD2, 5 bases. This CDR3 region has 13 residues. V lost 0 bases and J 5 bases, leaving 8 bases between the germline ends. CDR1 and CDR2 (germline): SGHRS, YFSETQ. This CDR3 reads CASSLGVAETQYF. In DNA, the CDR3 is TGCGCCAGCAGCTTGGGGGTAGCGGAGACCCAGTACTTC.

The rearrangement links TRBV20-1 to TRBJ1-5; 7 bases match TRBD1. The CDR3 has 14 residues. Germline CDR1 and CDR2: DFQATT and SNEGSKA (reference sequence). The ends lost 4 bases at V and 4 bases at J; junction bases unmatched: 7. For the CDR3, the DNA is TGCAGTGCTAAGGGAGGACAGGTAAATCAGCCCCAGCATTTT. Its translation: CSAKGGQVNQPQHF.

Concerning this clonotype itself: At one end, the junction sequence differs from germline, possibly due to a read error. The chain recombines TRBV20-1 with TRBJ2-3; TRBD2 matches 9 bases. CDR3 length equals 14 residues. Germline CDR1 is DFQATT and CDR2 is SNEGSKA (reference sequence). The CDR3 DNA sequence: TGCAGTGCTAGGGAGCGGGGGGTCACAGATATGCAGTATTTT. It translates to CSARERGVTDMQYF.

This chain links TRBV5-5 with TRBJ2-7, with D unclear. The CDR3 totals 14 residues. Trimming pared 0 bases from V and 3 bases from J, leaving 10 bases between. Germline assignment: CDR1 SGHKS and CDR2 YYEKEE (reference sequence). The CDR3: CASSLAAEDYEQYF. As DNA, the CDR3 is TGTGCCAGCAGCTTGGCGGCAGAGGACTACGAGCAGTACTTC.

Within the sample, this clonotype is medium-sized. This chain joins TRBV12-3 or TRBV12-4 and TRBJ1-2; a possible D gene is TRBD1 (6 bases). The V end lost 6 bases, the J end lost 2 bases, and 19 bases lay between the germline ends. The CDR3 extends over 16 amino acids. The CDR3 sequence: CASSLFLQGQNYGYTF. For the CDR3, the DNA is TGTGCCAGCAGCCTATTTCTACAGGGCCAGAACTATGGCTACACCTTC.

The table lists this clonotype with a few counts. This chain connects TRBV20-1 to TRBJ2-1, with 7 bases aligning to TRBD1. Germline trimming cut 3 bases from V and 6 bases from J; bases unmatched to any gene: 5. Germline V gene data show CDR1 as DFQATT and CDR2 as SNEGSKA (reference sequence). This CDR3 region has 13 residues. This chain's CDR3 is CSASRGSRNEQFF. CDR3 sequence (DNA): TGCAGTGCTAGCAGGGGGAGTCGCAATGAGCAGTTCTTC.

This clonotype was seen a handful of times. V and J are TRBV11-2 and TRBJ2-3; 9 nucleotides align to TRBD1. The ends lost 5 bases at V and 6 bases at J; junction bases unmatched: 3. The CDR3 contains 13 residues. Per germline, CDR1 SGHAT and CDR2 FQNNGV. In DNA, the CDR3 is TGTGCCAGCAGCCAGGGGACAGGGGATACGCAGTATTTT. It specifies CASSQGTGDTQYF.

This chain joins TRBV7-2 and TRBJ2-7; 8 nucleotides match TRBD1. This CDR3 is 14 amino acids long. The germline V gene encodes CDR1 SGHTA and CDR2 FQGNSA. Trimming at V came to 2 bases and at J to 3 bases, leaving 3 bases not matched to a gene. CDR3 sequence (DNA): TGTGCCAGCAGCTTAAATACAGGGGGCTACGAGCAGTACTTC. As protein: CASSLNTGGYEQYF.

With respect to this clonotype: Its ends do not fully match the called genes, so a read error is possible. V gene TRBV7-9 combines with J gene TRBJ1-1; D gene ambiguous. This CDR3 contains 11 residues. The germline V gene encodes CDR1 SEHNR and CDR2 FQNEAQ (reference sequence). CDR3 loop: CASSVALGAFF. Here the CDR3 DNA reads TGTGCCAGCAGCGTAGCCTTGGGGGCTTTCTTT.

The chain joins TRBV7-2 to TRBJ2-7, with 7 bases aligning to TRBD1. V shed 7 bases and J 5 bases; nucleotides not matched to a gene: 11. Germline values: CDR1 SGHTA, CDR2 FQGNSA. The CDR3 is 14 amino acids. The chain's CDR3 is CASNFRGGAHEQYF. The CDR3 nucleotides read TGTGCCAGCAACTTTCGAGGGGGCGCACACGAGCAGTACTTC.

The gene calls are TRBV28 and TRBJ2-7; perhaps D is TRBD1 or TRBD2 (5 bases each). V was clipped by 10 bases and J by 2 bases, with 15 bases between them. The CDR3 consists of 13 residues. Germline V CDR1 and CDR2: MDHEN, SYDVKM. The CDR3 DNA reads TGTGCCACCACCGGGACGGATCCCTACGAGCAGTACTTC. Encoded protein: CATTGTDPYEQYF.

The V call is TRBV7-3, the J call TRBJ2-6; TRBD2 matches at 8 bases. CDR1 and CDR2 from the germline V gene are SGHTA and FQGTGA. The CDR3 has 17 amino acids. V was pared by 0 bases and J by 2 bases, with 3 bases of the junction left unmatched. The DNA of the CDR3 is TGTGCCAGCAGCTTAACGGGACTAGTAACTGGGGCCAACGTCCTGACTTTC. It yields the protein CASSLTGLVTGANVLTF.

As concerns this clonotype: A junction boundary mismatches the germline segment, possibly from a read error. The CDR3 loop is CARSLEGTGTYEQYF. CDR3 DNA sequence: TGTGCCCGCAGCTTAGAGGGGACAGGGACCTACGAGCAGTACTTC. The chain recombines TRBV13 with TRBJ2-7, with 9 bases matching TRBD1. The germline CDR1 and CDR2 sequences are PRHDT and FYEKMQ (reference sequence). This CDR3 is built from 15 residues.

The V call is TRBV20-1, the J call TRBJ1-5; possible D gene TRBD1, 5 bases. V lost 0 bases and J lost 7, with 16 bases in between. From germline, CDR1 is DFQATT and CDR2 SNEGSKA (reference sequence). The CDR3 has 15 residues. The CDR3, as DNA: TGCAGTGCTAGAGATTCGGGGGATCCGCGGCAGCCCCAGCATTTT. Translating it yields CSARDSGDPRQPQHF.

The chain has TRBV4-1 and TRBJ1-6, with 9 bases identical to TRBD1. The CDR3 runs to 17 residues. The germline V gene encodes CDR1 MGHRA and CDR2 YSYEKL. With 2 bases clipped from V and 4 bases from J, the junction kept 6 bases outside the gene matches. DNA of the CDR3: TGCGCCAGCAGCCAATCCGGGACAGGGTTTTATAATTCACCCCTCCACTTT. Encoded protein: CASSQSGTGFYNSPLHF.

This clonotype was seen just once. The chain links TRBV12-3 or TRBV12-4 to TRBJ2-3, with D maybe TRBD2 (5 bases). The V end was cut by 5 bases, the J end by 5 bases, with 17 bases between. The CDR3 has 15 amino acids. For the CDR3, the DNA is TGTGCCAGCAGTAAACTAGTCGGTGCAAAAGATACGCAGTATTTT. Translating gives CASSKLVGAKDTQYF.

Only a few counts were recorded for this clonotype. J is TRBJ2-3 and V is TRBV12-3 or TRBV12-4; TRBD2 is a possible D gene (6 bases). Trimming removed 6 bases from V and 4 bases from J, with 8 bases in between. This CDR3 has 12 residues. This CDR3 reads CASRGEADTQYF. CDR3 sequence (DNA): TGTGCCAGCAGGGGGGAGGCAGATACGCAGTATTTT.

This clonotype has just a few counts. The chain joins TRBV5-1 to TRBJ1-5, with 10 bases lining up with TRBD1. The CDR3 extends over 15 amino acids. V was clipped by 4 bases and J by 6 bases; unmatched bases: 7. Looked up from germline, CDR1 is SGHRS and CDR2 is YFSETQ. The CDR3 sequence: CASSPGTGDGQPQHF. The CDR3 DNA reads TGCGCCAGCAGCCCCGGGACAGGGGATGGTCAGCCCCAGCATTTT.

The sample holds a few counts of this clonotype. The rearrangement links TRBV11-3 to TRBJ2-3; 8 bases are a match to TRBD2. After removal of 3 bases from V and 4 bases from J, the junction contained 6 bases not matched to a gene. Germline loops: CDR1 SGHNT, CDR2 YENEEA. This CDR3 has 15 residues. The DNA of the CDR3 is TGTGCCAGCAGCTTGGGGGGACTAGTGTCAGATACGCAGTATTTT. Translating gives CASSLGGLVSDTQYF.

The V gene is TRBV5-1, the J gene TRBJ2-3; possible D gene TRBD1, 5 bases. Trimming removed 5 bases from V and 5 bases from J, with 15 bases in between. Per the germline V gene, CDR1 is SGHRS and CDR2 is YFSETQ. The CDR3 spans 14 residues. The CDR3 region is CASSFFQGGDTQYF. The CDR3 bases are TGCGCCAGCAGTTTTTTCCAGGGTGGAGATACGCAGTATTTT.

This chain joins TRBV11-2 and TRBJ2-5; TRBD2 might be the D (6 bases). CDR3 length: 17 residues. V lost 1 base, J lost 2 bases, and 17 bases lay in between. Germline-derived CDR1 and CDR2 are SGHAT and FQNNGV. The CDR3 here is CASSLADGGGGQETQYF. CDR3 coding DNA: TGTGCCAGCAGCTTAGCGGACGGGGGTGGGGGACAAGAGACCCAGTACTTC.

This clonotype has more than one count but fewer than ten. The V gene is TRBV28, the J gene TRBJ1-2; possible D gene TRBD1, 6 bases. V lost 5 bases, J lost 4 bases, and 17 bases lay in between. There are 15 residues in the CDR3. Germline CDR1 reads MDHEN; CDR2 reads SYDVKM. CDR3 residues: CASSAGQTESYGYTF. As DNA, the CDR3 is TGTGCCAGCAGTGCCGGACAGACGGAAAGCTATGGCTACACCTTC.

The J gene is TRBJ1-1, the V gene TRBV4-3; 7 bases line up with TRBD1. Losses at the gene ends were 8 bases for V and 5 bases for J; bases not matched to a gene: 11. This CDR3 is built from 14 residues. The germline CDR1 and CDR2 sequences are LGHNA and YSLEER. The CDR3 here is CASRDSGGGTEAFF. The CDR3, as DNA: TGCGCCAGCCGGGACAGTGGAGGCGGGACTGAAGCTTTCTTT.

CDR3 in DNA: TGTGCCAGCTCACGGGGTGGGAATAAGCAGTTCTTC. It codes for CASSRGGNKQFF. This chain links TRBV6-5 with TRBJ2-1; TRBD2 might be the D (5 bases). Germline values: CDR1 MNHEY, CDR2 SVGAGI. CDR3 length: 12 residues. Between the trimmed V and J ends, which lost 8 bases and 11 bases, there was a span of 16 bases.

The J gene is TRBJ2-7, the V gene TRBV4-3; D is perhaps TRBD1 (6 bases). Germline values: CDR1 LGHNA, CDR2 YSLEER. The length of the CDR3 is 15 residues. V lost 0 bases, J lost 4 bases, and 13 bases lay in between. The CDR3 region has the DNA TGCGCCAGCAGCCAAGAAGGGGGAGTGGAGTACGAGCAGTACTTC. It codes for CASSQEGGVEYEQYF.

This clonotype has only a few counts. The rearrangement links TRBV20-1 to TRBJ1-1; D is undetermined. CDR3 length: 13 residues. The germline V gene encodes CDR1 DFQATT and CDR2 SNEGSKA (reference sequence). Trimming took off 0 bases at V and 1 base at J, with 6 bases between the two ends. The CDR3 sequence is CSARDTKNTEAFF. Here the CDR3 DNA reads TGCAGTGCTAGAGACACAAAGAACACTGAAGCTTTCTTT.

This rearrangement joins TRBV7-8 to TRBJ2-7, with D unresolved. CDR1 and CDR2 (germline): SGHVS, FQNEAQ. The CDR3 is 14 amino acids. Between the trimmed V and J ends, which lost 2 bases and 5 bases, there was a span of 13 bases. The CDR3: CASSLTVMADEQYF. The CDR3 bases are TGTGCCAGCAGCTTAACAGTTATGGCAGACGAGCAGTACTTC.